One sample yielded the 7 T cell receptor beta chains listed below, sequenced in a study of T cell repertoires in cytomegalovirus infection. A single record per CDR3 protein comes from TCRdb applying MiXCR to the reads. This table holds about 350,000 distinct CDR3 sequences, approximately 35% found once. Their recognized antigens are unknown. The sequencing here drew on cultured PBMCs, taken from culture after CMV antigen stimulation. The receptors here all came from a human donor in good health (CMV status not recorded). Some clones in this sample may be carry-over from other donors' samples.

V is TRBV7-9 and J is TRBJ2-7; D possibly corresponds to TRBD1 (6 bases). The germline V and J ends were trimmed by 1 base and 1 base, with 14 bases remaining between them. This CDR3 comprises 16 residues. Germline V gene data show CDR1 as SEHNR and CDR2 as FQNEAQ (reference sequence). This CDR3 is CASSLVWQGSSYEQYF. The CDR3, as DNA: TGTGCCAGCAGCTTAGTGTGGCAGGGGTCATCCTACGAGCAGTACTTC.

There are a few counts of this clonotype. V is TRBV4-3 and J is TRBJ1-6; 8 nucleotides match TRBD1. V lost 3 bases and J lost 5; bases outside the gene matches: 15. Germline V gene lookup returns CDR1 LGHNA and CDR2 YSLEER. The CDR3 is 19 residues long. The CDR3 DNA is TGCGCCAGCAGCCAGTCCCGGACAGGGTGGGAATGGGATAATTCACCCCTCCACTTT. Protein: CASSQSRTGWEWDNSPLHF.

The V call is TRBV5-4, the J call TRBJ2-1; 11 bases line up with TRBD2. Germline trimming cut 0 bases from V and 8 bases from J; bases unmatched to any gene: 7. This CDR3 contains 16 residues. Germline V gene lookup returns CDR1 SGHNT and CDR2 YYREEE (reference sequence). This chain's CDR3 is CASSLGLAGGLYEQFF. In nucleotides, the CDR3 is TGTGCCAGCAGCTTGGGGCTAGCGGGAGGTTTATATGAGCAGTTCTTC.

This clonotype was found a few times. The chain links TRBV12-3 or TRBV12-4 to TRBJ2-7; D might be TRBD2 (6 bases). The CDR3 contains 15 residues. Trimming took 1 base from V and 7 from J, leaving 17 bases between them. The CDR3 spells CASSLESGSRREQYF. The CDR3 nucleotides read TGTGCCAGCAGTTTAGAAAGCGGGTCCCGCAGGGAGCAGTACTTC.

In its sample, this clonotype was seen a few times. The chain combines TRBV20-1 with TRBJ2-3; D is undetermined. Germline CDR1 and CDR2: DFQATT and SNEGSKA (reference sequence). Trimming took off 6 bases at V and 5 bases at J, with 9 bases between the two ends. The CDR3 sequence is 11 residues long. The CDR3 here is CSATSEDTQYF. The CDR3 DNA is TGCAGTGCCACAAGCGAAGATACGCAGTATTTT.

This clonotype was detected only a few times. The CDR3 DNA follows: TGCGCCAGCAGCCAAGCGGCCTATAGCACAGATACGCAGTATTTT. It codes for CASSQAAYSTDTQYF. The V gene is TRBV4-3, the J gene TRBJ2-3; no clear D gene. The V gene's germline CDR1 is LGHNA and CDR2 YSLEER. This CDR3 region has 15 residues. The V gene lost 1 base and the J gene lost 0 bases, with 8 bases spanning the gap.

The chain carries TRBV30 and TRBJ2-1, with 11 bases that match TRBD1. Germline CDR1 reads GTSNPN; CDR2 reads SVGIG (reference sequence). Trimming at V came to 5 bases and at J to 9 bases, leaving 12 bases not matched to a gene. This CDR3 has 15 residues. DNA for the CDR3: TGTGCCTGGGAATCCCGGGACAGGGGGTGGGGTGAGCAGTTCTTC. Protein: CAWESRDRGWGEQFF. The full variable domain, in which reference TRBV30 and TRBJ2-1 provide the parts outside the CDR3, is SQTIHQWPATLVQPVGSPLSLECTVEGTSNPNLYWYRQAAGRGLQLLFYSVGIGQISSEVPQNLSASRPQDRQFILSSKKLLLSDSGFYLCAWESRDRGWGEQFFGPGTRLTVL.